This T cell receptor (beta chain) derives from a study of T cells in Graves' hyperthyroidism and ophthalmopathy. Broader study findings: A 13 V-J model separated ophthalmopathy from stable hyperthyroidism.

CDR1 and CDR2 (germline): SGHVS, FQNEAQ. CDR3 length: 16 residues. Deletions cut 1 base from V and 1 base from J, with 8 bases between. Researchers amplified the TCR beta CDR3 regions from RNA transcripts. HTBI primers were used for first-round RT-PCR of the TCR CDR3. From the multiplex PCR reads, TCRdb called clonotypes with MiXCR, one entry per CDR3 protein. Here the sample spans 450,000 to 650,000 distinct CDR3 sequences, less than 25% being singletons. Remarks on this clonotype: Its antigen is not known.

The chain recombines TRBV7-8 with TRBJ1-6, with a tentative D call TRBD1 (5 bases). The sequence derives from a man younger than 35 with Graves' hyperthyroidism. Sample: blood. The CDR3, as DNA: TGTGCCAGCAGCTTAGAGGGGACTTCCTATAATTCACCCCTCCACTTT. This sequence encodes CASSLEGTSYNSPLHF.